This T cell receptor (beta chain) is from a study of beta chain features in type 1 diabetes. At the level of the study: The samples had 107,917,701 sorted cells examined in all.

Investigators reverse transcribed all isolated RNA, so they sequenced expressed TCRB transcripts. Assay used: immunoSEQ multiplex PCR; TCRdb lists only in-frame clones, some missing. The table includes a few hundred thousand clones, roughly 20% detected once. Regarding the study as a whole: Diminished insertions and augmented deletions at VDJ junctions characterized type 1 diabetes patients. TCRB CDR3s were moderately but significantly shorter in Type 1 diabetes patients in all four CD4+ subsets.

One heparinised draw, averaging about 110 mL, was taken per donor. Via CD45RO/CCR7/CD25/CD127/CD95/CD27, cells of the CD4+ naive, central memory, regulatory and stem cell-like memory subsets were sorted. This clone was observed a few times. Antigen specificity is unknown. The V and J ends lost 6 bases and 5 bases, in that order; junction bases with no gene match: 6. Germline-derived CDR1 and CDR2 are SGHRS and YFSETQ. The length of the CDR3 is 15 residues. The sequenced sample was naive CD4+ T cells from blood. The rearrangement links TRBV5-1 to TRBJ2-1, with 12 bases that match TRBD2. The TCR sequence derives from a woman aged 40 to 50 with type 1 diabetes. The chain's CDR3 is CASTLLAGGNNEQFF. CDR3 DNA: TGCGCCAGCACCTTACTAGCGGGGGGAAACAATGAGCAGTTCTTC. The full variable domain, completed using reference TRBV5-1 and TRBJ2-1, is KAGVTQTPRYLIKTRGQQVTLSCSPISGHRSVSWYQQTPGQGLQFLFEYFSETQRNKGNFPGRFSGRQFSNSRSEMNVSTLELGDSALYLCASTLLAGGNNEQFFGPGTRLTVL.